The clone carrying this T cell receptor beta chain was picked up one time. The antigen remains unidentified. Profiling relied on immunoSEQ multiplex PCR, and the TCRdb table lists in-frame clones only, not all of them. The profile shows about 77,000 clones, about 90% of them singletons. The sample belongs to a study of OX40 agonist ivuxolimab in advanced cancers. For the study at large: Enrolled patients in dose escalation had cancers that were hepatocellular carcinoma, melanoma, renal cell or head and neck cancer. Partial responses were achieved by three patients, one with hepatocellular carcinoma and two with cutaneous melanoma. Notes on the study in general: Compared with CD4+, CD8+ T cells on average had more expanded clones. People who partly responded at 0.1-3.0 mg/kg had some of the least clonal expansion seen.

The CDR3 loop spans 13 amino acids. Trimming cost V 2 bases and J 5 bases, with 9 bases left between them. CDR1 is PRHDT, CDR2 FYEKMQ, per germline (reference sequence). Sequencing was performed on CD4+ or CD8+ T cells sorted from blood, taken in a trial of the OX40 agonist ivuxolimab. This chain joins TRBV13 and TRBJ2-5; D not certain. The TCR comes from an adult with an advanced solid tumor such as melanoma, head and neck, liver or kidney cancer. This CDR3 is CASSLRSSETQYF. DNA for the CDR3: TGTGCCAGCAGCTTACGAAGTTCTGAGACCCAGTACTTC.